A single T cell receptor beta chain is shown here with its context. Its antigen is unidentified. The data were obtained in a study of identical twins. Study-wide points: For out-of-frame beta sequences, excess twin sharing was weaker. Clonotypes of the beta chain that were abundant in cord blood carried fewer insertions (memory repertoires showed none).

Via MiXCR, TCRdb re-called the 5' RACE reads, giving one row per CDR3 protein. The sample carries some 570,000 distinct CDR3 sequences, 20% to 25% recorded once. CDR3 size: 16 residues. V was trimmed by 5 bases and J by 2 bases, leaving 22 bases between them. Germline-derived CDR1 and CDR2 are SQVTM and ANQGSEA. Separately, the same data were catalogued under a study of yellow fever vaccine responses in identical twins.

Sequencing was performed on CD4+ T cells sorted from blood. The chain has TRBV29-1 and TRBJ2-7; TRBD2 might be the D (6 bases). This sequence originates from a woman aged 18-29 years in good health. The CDR3 region is CSVHGGPQSFPYEQYF. The CDR3 coding sequence is TGCAGCGTTCACGGGGGTCCCCAGTCGTTCCCCTACGAGCAGTACTTC.